This T cell receptor beta chain was found in a study of beta chain features in type 1 diabetes. Sampling consisted of one heparinised blood draw per donor, averaging around 100 mL. General observations from the study: Type 1 diabetes patients showed a moderate but significant shortening of TCRB CDR3s in all four CD4+ subsets.

Concerning this clone itself: No antigen is known for it.

The CDR3 loop spans 11 amino acids. Germline lookup yields CDR1 MNHEY and CDR2 SVGAGI. V lost 7 bases and J 5 bases, leaving 5 bases between the germline ends. Reverse transcription of all isolated RNA meant that expressed TCRB transcripts were sequenced. The data were produced by immunoSEQ multiplex PCR, yet TCRdb's version contains in-frame clones alone and is incomplete. Among under 150,000 clones, 15% to 20% were seen once, and the ten largest hold 2.6%. The TCR originated in a man aged 18-30 years with type 1 diabetes. The genes are TRBV6-5 and TRBJ2-2; D is undetermined. The sequencing input was central memory CD4+ T cells from blood. CDR3: CASMYTGELFF. The CDR3 nucleotides read TGTGCCAGCATGTATACCGGGGAGCTGTTTTTT.